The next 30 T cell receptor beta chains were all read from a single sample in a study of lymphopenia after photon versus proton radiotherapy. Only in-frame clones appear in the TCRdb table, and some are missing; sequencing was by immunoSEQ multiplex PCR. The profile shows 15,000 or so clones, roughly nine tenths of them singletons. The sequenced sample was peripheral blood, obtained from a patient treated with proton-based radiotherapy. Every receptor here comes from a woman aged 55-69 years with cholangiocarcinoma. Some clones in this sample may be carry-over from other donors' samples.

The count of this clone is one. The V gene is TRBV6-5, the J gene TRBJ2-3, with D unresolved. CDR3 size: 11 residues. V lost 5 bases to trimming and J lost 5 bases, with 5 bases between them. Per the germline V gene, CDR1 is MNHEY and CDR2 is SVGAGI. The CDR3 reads CASSTRDTQYF. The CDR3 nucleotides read TGTGCCAGCAGTACCAGAGATACGCAGTATTTT.

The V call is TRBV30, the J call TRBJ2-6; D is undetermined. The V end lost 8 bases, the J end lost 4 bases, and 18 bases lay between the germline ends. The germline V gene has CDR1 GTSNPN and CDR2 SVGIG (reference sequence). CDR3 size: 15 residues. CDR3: CALRSPRRGANVLTF. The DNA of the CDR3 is TGTGCCCTCAGGTCCCCCCGGCGGGGGGCCAACGTCCTGACTTTC.

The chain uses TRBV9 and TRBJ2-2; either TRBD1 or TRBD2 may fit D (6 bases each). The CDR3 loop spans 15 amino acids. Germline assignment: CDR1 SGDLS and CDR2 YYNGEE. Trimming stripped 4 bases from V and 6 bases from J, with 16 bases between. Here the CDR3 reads CASSPMGGHAGELFF. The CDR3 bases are TGTGCCAGCAGCCCGATGGGGGGCCACGCCGGGGAGCTGTTTTTT.

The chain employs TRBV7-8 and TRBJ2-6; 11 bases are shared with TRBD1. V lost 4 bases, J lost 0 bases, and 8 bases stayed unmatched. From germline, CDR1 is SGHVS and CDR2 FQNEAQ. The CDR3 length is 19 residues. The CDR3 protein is CASSSGQGALYSGANVLTF. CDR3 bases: TGTGCCAGCAGCTCAGGACAGGGGGCCTTGTACTCTGGGGCCAACGTCCTGACTTTC. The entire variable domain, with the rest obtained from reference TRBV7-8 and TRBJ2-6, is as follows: GAGVSQSPRYKVAKRGQDVALRCDPISGHVSLFWYQQALGQGPEFLTYFQNEAQLDKSGLPSDRFFAERPEGSVSTLKIQRTQQEDSAVYLCASSSGQGALYSGANVLTFGAGSRLTVL.

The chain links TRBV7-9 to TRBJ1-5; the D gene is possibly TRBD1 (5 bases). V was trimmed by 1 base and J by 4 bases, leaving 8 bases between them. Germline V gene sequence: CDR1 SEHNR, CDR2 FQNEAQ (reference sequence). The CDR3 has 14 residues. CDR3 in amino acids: CASSLGGENQPQHF. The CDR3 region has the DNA TGTGCCAGCAGCTTAGGGGGGGAGAATCAGCCCCAGCATTTT.

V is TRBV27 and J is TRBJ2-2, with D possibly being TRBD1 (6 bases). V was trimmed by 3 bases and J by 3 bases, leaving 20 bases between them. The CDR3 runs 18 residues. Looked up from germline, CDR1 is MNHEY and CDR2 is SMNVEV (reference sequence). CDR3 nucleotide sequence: TGTGCCAGCAGTTTCCGGGACACCTTTCTCCGGCACACCGGGGAGCTGTTTTTT. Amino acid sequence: CASSFRDTFLRHTGELFF.

Here the CDR3 reads CASSPRSATHSYNEQFF. CDR3 sequence (DNA): TGTGCCAGCTCACCCCGGTCAGCGACACACTCCTACAATGAGCAGTTCTTC. The rearrangement joins TRBV18 to TRBJ2-1; D uncertain. Germline V gene lookup returns CDR1 KGHSH and CDR2 LQKENI. This CDR3 has 17 amino acids. V was clipped by 3 bases and J by 0 bases, with 15 bases between them.

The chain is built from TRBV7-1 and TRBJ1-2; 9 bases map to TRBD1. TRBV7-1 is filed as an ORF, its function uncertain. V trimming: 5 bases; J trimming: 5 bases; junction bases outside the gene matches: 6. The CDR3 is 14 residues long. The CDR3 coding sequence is TGTGCCAGCAGCCCACAGGGGGCTGGATATGGCTACACCTTC. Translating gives CASSPQGAGYGYTF.

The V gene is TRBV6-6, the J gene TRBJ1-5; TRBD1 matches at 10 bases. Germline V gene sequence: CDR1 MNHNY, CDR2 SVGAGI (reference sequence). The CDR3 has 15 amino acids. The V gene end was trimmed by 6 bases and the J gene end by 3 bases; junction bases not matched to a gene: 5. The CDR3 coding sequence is TGTGCCAGCAGATGGGACAGGGGAGACAATCAGCCCCAGCATTTT. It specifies CASRWDRGDNQPQHF.

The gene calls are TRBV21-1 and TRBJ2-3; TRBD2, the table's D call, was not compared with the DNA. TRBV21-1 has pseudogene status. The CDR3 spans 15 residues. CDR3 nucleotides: TGTGCCAGCAGCAAAGAGAGGGAACCCACAGATACGCAGTATTTT. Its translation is CASSKEREPTDTQYF.

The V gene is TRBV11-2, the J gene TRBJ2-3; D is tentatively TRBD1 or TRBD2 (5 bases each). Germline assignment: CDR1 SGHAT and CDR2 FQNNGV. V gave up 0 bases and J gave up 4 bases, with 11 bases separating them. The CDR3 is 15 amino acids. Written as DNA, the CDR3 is TGTGCCAGCAGCTTAGATCAACGAGGGGCAGATACGCAGTATTTT. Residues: CASSLDQRGADTQYF.

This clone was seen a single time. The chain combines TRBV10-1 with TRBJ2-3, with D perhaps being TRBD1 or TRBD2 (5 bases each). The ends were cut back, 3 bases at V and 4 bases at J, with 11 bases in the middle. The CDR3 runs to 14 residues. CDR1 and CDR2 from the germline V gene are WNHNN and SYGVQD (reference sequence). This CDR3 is CASSDSGTADTQYF. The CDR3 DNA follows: TGCGCCAGCAGTGATTCAGGGACGGCAGATACGCAGTATTTT.

The CDR3 region is CASSLGQGAAFF. CDR3 sequence (DNA): TGTGCCAGCAGCTTGGGACAGGGGGCAGCTTTCTTT. The rearrangement joins TRBV7-9 to TRBJ1-1, with 12 positions matching TRBD1. This CDR3 is built from 12 residues. V was clipped by 3 bases and J by 10 bases; unmatched bases: 0. Germline V gene data show CDR1 as SEHNR and CDR2 as FQNEAQ (reference sequence).

CDR3 region: CASSPRQGTDGYTF. CDR3 in DNA: TGTGCCAGCTCACCTAGGCAGGGTACGGATGGCTACACCTTC. The gene calls are TRBV18 and TRBJ1-2; D possibly corresponds to TRBD1 (5 bases). Germline assignment: CDR1 KGHSH and CDR2 LQKENI. The CDR3 contains 14 residues. The V gene lost 3 bases and the J gene lost 6 bases, with 14 bases spanning the gap.

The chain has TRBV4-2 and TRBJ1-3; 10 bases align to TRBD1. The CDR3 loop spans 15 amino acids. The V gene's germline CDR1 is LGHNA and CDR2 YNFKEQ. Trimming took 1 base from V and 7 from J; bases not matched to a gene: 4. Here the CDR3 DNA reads TGTGCCAGCAGCCAAGCCAGGACAGGGGGGAACACCATATATTTT. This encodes CASSQARTGGNTIYF.

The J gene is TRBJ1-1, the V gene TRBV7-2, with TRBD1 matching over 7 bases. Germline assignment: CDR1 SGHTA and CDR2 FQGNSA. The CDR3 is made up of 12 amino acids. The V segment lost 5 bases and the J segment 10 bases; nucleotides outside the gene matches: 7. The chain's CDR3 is CASSREDRRAFF. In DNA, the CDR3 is TGTGCCAGCAGCAGAGAGGACAGGAGAGCTTTCTTT.

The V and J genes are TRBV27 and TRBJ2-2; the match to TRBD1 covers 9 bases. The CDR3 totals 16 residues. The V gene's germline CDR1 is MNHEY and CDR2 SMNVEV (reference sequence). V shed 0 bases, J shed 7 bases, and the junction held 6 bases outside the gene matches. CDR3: CASSLSWDRVNGELFF. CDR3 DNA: TGTGCCAGCAGTTTATCCTGGGACAGGGTCAACGGGGAGCTGTTTTTT.

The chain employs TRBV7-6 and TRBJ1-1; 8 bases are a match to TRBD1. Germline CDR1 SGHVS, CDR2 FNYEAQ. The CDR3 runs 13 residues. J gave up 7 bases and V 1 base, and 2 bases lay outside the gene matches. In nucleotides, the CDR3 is TGTGCCAGCAGCTTAGACAGGGGGATTGAAGCTTTCTTT. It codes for CASSLDRGIEAFF.

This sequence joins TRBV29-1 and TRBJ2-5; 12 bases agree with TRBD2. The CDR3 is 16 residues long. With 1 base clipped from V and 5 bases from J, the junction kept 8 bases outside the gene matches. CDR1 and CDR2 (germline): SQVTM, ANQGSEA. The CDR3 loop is CSVEATTSGRRETQYF. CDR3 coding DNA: TGCAGCGTTGAAGCCACGACTAGCGGGAGAAGGGAGACCCAGTACTTC.

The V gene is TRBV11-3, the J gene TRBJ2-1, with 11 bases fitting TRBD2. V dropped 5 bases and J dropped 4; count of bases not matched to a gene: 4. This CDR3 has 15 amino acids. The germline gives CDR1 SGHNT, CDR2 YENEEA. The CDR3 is CASSARLAGYNEQFF. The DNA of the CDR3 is TGTGCCAGCAGCGCCCGACTAGCGGGATACAATGAGCAGTTCTTC. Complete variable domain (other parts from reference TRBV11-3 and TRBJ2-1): EAGVVQSPRYKIIEKKQPVAFWCNPISGHNTLYWYLQNLGQGPELLIRYENEEAVDDSQLPKDRFSAERLKGVDSTLKIQPAELGDSAVYLCASSARLAGYNEQFFGPGTRLTVL.

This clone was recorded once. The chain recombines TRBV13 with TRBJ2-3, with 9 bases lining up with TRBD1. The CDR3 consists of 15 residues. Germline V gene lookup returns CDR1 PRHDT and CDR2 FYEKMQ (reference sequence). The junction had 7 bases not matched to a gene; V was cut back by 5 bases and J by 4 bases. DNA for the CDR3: TGTGCCAGCAGCCAACGACAGGGGGGTGCAGATACGCAGTATTTT. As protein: CASSQRQGGADTQYF.

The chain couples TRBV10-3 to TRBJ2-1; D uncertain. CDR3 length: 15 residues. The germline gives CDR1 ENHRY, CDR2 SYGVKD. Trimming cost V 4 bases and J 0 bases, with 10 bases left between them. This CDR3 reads CAISGGLSSYNEQFF. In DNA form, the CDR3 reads TGTGCCATCAGTGGTGGGCTCAGCTCCTACAATGAGCAGTTCTTC.

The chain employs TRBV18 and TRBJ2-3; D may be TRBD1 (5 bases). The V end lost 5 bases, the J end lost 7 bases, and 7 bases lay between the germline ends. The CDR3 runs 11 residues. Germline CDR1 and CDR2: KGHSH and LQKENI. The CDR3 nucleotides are TGTGCCAGCTCATGGGGCAATACGCAGTATTTT. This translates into CASSWGNTQYF.

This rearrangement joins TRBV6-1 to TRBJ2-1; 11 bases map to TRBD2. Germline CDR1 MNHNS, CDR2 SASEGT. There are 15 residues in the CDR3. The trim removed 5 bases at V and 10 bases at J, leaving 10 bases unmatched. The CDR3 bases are TGTGCCAGCAGTTCCGGGACTAGCGGTGTCCGGGAGCAGTTCTTC. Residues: CASSSGTSGVREQFF.

CDR3 bases: TGTGCCAGCAGCGGTCGTTGGGGGGCGAAAGCGGGAGGCCTGATTCATGAGCAGTTCTTC. This codes for CASSGRWGAKAGGLIHEQFF. The chain carries TRBV21-1 and TRBJ2-1; the D call of TRBD2 is as the table states it, not checked on the DNA. TRBV21-1 is assigned pseudogene status. This CDR3 is 20 amino acids long.

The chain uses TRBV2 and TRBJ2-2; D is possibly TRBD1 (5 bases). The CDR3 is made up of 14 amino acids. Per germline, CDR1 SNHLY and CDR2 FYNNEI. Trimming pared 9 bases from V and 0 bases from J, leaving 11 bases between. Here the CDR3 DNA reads TGTGCCAGTAGGGGCAGTTCGAACACCGGGGAGCTGTTTTTT. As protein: CASRGSSNTGELFF.

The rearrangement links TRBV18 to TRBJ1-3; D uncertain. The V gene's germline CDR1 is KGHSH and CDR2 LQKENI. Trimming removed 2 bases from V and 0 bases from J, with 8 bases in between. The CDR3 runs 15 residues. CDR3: CASSPSQLSGNTIYF. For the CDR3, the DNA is TGTGCCAGCTCACCATCCCAACTCTCTGGAAACACCATATATTTT.

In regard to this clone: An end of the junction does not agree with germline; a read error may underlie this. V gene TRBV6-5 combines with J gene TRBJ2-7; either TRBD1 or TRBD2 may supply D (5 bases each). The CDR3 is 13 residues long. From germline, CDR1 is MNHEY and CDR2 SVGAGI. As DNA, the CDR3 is TGTGTCAGCACCGAGCTCGGGACCCCCGAGCAGTACTTC. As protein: CVSTELGTPEQYF.

CDR3 sequence reads: CASSSGYNYGYTF. The DNA of the CDR3 is TGTGCCAGCAGCTCTGGGTACAACTATGGCTACACCTTC. This chain joins TRBV11-2 and TRBJ1-2; no definite D call. V was cut by 4 bases and J by 2 bases, with 8 bases left in between. Germline CDR1 is SGHAT and CDR2 is FQNNGV. CDR3 length equals 13 residues.

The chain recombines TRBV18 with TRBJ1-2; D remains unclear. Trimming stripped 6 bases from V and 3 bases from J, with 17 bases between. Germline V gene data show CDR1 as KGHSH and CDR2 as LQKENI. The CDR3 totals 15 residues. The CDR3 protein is CASSPSVGFDYGYTF. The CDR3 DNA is TGTGCCAGCTCCCCTAGCGTGGGGTTTGACTATGGCTACACCTTC.